The 7 T cell receptor beta chains in this list originate from one sample, sequenced in a study of blood T cell repertoires in COVID-19. Assay used: immunoSEQ multiplex PCR; TCRdb lists only in-frame clones, some missing. The sample records approximately 89,000 clones, about 85% being singletons. The sample comprised peripheral blood. These receptors all stem from a man aged 65-85 years with acute or convalescent COVID-19.

The V gene is TRBV30, the J gene TRBJ1-4; D possibly corresponds to TRBD1 (5 bases). Germline lookup yields CDR1 GTSNPN and CDR2 SVGIG (reference sequence). V lost 1 base, J lost 8 bases, and 11 bases lay in between. The CDR3 sequence is 13 residues long. As DNA, the CDR3 is TGTGCCTGGAGTGATACACGGGGGGAAAAACTGTTTTTT. Its translation: CAWSDTRGEKLFF. The full variable domain, rest sourced from reference TRBV30 and TRBJ1-4, is SQTIHQWPATLVQPVGSPLSLECTVEGTSNPNLYWYRQAAGRGLQLLFYSVGIGQISSEVPQNLSASRPQDRQFILSSKKLLLSDSGFYLCAWSDTRGEKLFFGSGTQLSVL.

This clone came up a few times. The chain combines TRBV4-1 with TRBJ1-4, with D possibly TRBD1 on 6 matching bases. CDR3 length: 19 amino acids. V was cut by 0 bases and J by 0 bases, with 17 bases left in between. Germline V lookup: CDR1 MGHRA, CDR2 YSYEKL. CDR3 residues: CASSQDFWTERATNEKLFF. CDR3 nucleotides: TGCGCCAGCAGCCAAGATTTTTGGACAGAGAGAGCAACTAATGAAAAACTGTTTTTT.

This chain uses TRBV4-1 with TRBJ2-1; 8 bases are shared with TRBD2. This CDR3 has 17 residues. J lost 3 bases, V lost 0 bases, and 7 bases had no gene match. Germline assignment: CDR1 MGHRA and CDR2 YSYEKL. The CDR3 DNA follows: TGCGCCAGCAGCCAAGATACAGCGGGGGCCTTCTACAATGAGCAGTTCTTC. It yields the protein CASSQDTAGAFYNEQFF.

The chain carries TRBV28 and TRBJ1-4; TRBD1 might be the D (6 bases). Germline V gene sequence: CDR1 MDHEN, CDR2 SYDVKM. CDR3 length equals 13 residues. V was cut by 10 bases and J by 5 bases, with 14 bases left in between. CDR3 sequence reads: CATLEGGNEKLFF. In nucleotides, the CDR3 is TGTGCCACCCTGGAGGGGGGGAATGAAAAACTGTTTTTT.

This chain joins TRBV9 and TRBJ2-2; possibly TRBD1 for D (7 bases). Germline CDR1 and CDR2: SGDLS and YYNGEE. The V gene lost 1 base and the J gene lost 7 bases, with 20 bases spanning the gap. This CDR3 comprises 17 residues. The CDR3 DNA reads as TGTGCCAGCAGCGTATTAGCTGGAGGGGGCGGCGGCGGGGAGCTGTTTTTT. This encodes CASSVLAGGGGGGELFF. The full variable domain, in which reference TRBV9 and TRBJ2-2 provide the parts outside the CDR3, is DSGVTQTPKHLITATGQRVTLRCSPRSGDLSVYWYQQSLDQGLQFLIQYYNGEERAKGNILERFSAQQFPDLHSELNLSSLELGDSALYFCASSVLAGGGGGGELFFGEGSRLTVL.

This chain uses TRBV28 with TRBJ1-1; tentative D call: TRBD1 (5 bases). Germline CDR1 and CDR2: MDHEN and SYDVKM. This CDR3 region has 14 residues. Trimming pared 7 bases from V and 0 bases from J, leaving 12 bases between. CDR3 loop: CASKGAIVNTEAFF. CDR3 DNA sequence: TGTGCCAGCAAAGGGGCAATCGTGAACACTGAAGCTTTCTTT. Complete variable domain (other parts from reference TRBV28 and TRBJ1-1): DVKVTQSSRYLVKRTGEKVFLECVQDMDHENMFWYRQDPGLGLRLIYFSYDVKMKEKGDIPEGYSVSREKKERFSLILESASTNQTSMYLCASKGAIVNTEAFFGQGTRLTVV.

This chain links TRBV30 with TRBJ1-5; TRBD1 matches at 11 bases. This CDR3 contains 16 residues. V trimming: 0 bases; J trimming: 7 bases; junction bases outside the gene matches: 8. Germline V gene lookup returns CDR1 GTSNPN and CDR2 SVGIG (reference sequence). CDR3 DNA sequence: TGTGCCTGGAGTGTTGGACAGGGGGCTTTAAAACAGCCCCAGCATTTT. Its translation is CAWSVGQGALKQPQHF.